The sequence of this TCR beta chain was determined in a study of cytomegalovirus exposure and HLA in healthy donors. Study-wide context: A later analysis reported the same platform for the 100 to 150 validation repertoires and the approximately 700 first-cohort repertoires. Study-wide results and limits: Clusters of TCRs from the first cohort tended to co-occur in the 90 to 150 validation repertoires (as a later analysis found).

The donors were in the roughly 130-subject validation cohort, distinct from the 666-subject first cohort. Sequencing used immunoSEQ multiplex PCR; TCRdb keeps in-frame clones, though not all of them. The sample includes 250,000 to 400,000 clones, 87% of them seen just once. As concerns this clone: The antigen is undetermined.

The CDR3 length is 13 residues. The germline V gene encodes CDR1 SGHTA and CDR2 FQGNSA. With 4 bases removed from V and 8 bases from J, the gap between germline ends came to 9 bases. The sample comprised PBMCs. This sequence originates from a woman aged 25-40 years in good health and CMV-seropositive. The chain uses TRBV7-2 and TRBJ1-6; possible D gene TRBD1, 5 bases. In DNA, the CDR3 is TGTGCCAGCAGCTGGGGACGGCATTCACCCCTCCACTTT. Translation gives CASSWGRHSPLHF. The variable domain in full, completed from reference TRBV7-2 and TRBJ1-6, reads GAGVSQSPSNKVTEKGKDVELRCDPISGHTALYWYRQSLGQGLEFLIYFQGNSAPDKSGLPSDRFSAERTGGSVSTLTIQRTQQEDSAVYLCASSWGRHSPLHFGNGTRLTVT.